The present T cell receptor (beta chain) was sequenced within a study of cytomegalovirus exposure and HLA in healthy donors. PCR was performed using 60 Vbeta and 13 Jbeta primers. Some clones are missing from TCRdb's copy, which holds only in-frame ones; the method was immunoSEQ multiplex PCR. The sample includes approximately 87,000 clones, 81% of them seen just once. CDR1 SGHRS and CDR2 YFSETQ come from the germline V gene. V was clipped by 0 bases and J by 2 bases, with 9 bases between them. The CDR3 is 15 amino acids. This clone appeared once. The antigen remains undetermined. Whole-study findings and limits: Later analysis revealed greater clonal expansion in HLA-associated TCR beta chains than in equally common others. An Asian-associated ancestry cluster reportedly showed fewer N-insertions than the approximately 700-donor mean in a later analysis. The study recorded about 150 TCR beta chains that were cytomegalovirus-associated.

The receptor was derived from a woman in her 70s in good health and CMV-seropositive. The J gene is TRBJ2-1, the V gene TRBV5-1; the D gene is possibly TRBD1 (5 bases). The sequenced sample consisted of PBMCs. This CDR3 reads CASSLEQGPYNEQFF. CDR3 in DNA: TGCGCCAGCAGCTTGGAGCAGGGTCCCTACAATGAGCAGTTCTTC.